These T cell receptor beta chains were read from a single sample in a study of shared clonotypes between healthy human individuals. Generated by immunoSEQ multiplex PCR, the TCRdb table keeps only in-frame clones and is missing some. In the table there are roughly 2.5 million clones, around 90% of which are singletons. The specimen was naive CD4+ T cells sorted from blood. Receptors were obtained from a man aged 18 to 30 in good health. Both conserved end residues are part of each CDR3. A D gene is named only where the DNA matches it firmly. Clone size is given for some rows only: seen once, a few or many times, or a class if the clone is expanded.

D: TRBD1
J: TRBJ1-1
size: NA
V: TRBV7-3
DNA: TGTGCCAGCAGCCTGGACAGGGCGACTGAAGCTTTCTTT
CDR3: CASSLDRATEAFF

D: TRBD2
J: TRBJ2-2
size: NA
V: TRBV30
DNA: TGTGCCTCCGGGACTAGCGGGATTCAGGCCGGGGAGCTGTTTTTT
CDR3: CASGTSGIQAGELFF

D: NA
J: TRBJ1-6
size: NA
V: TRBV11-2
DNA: TGTGCCAGCAGCTTAGCCGTGTCGGGGCTCTCCTATAATTCACCCCTCCACTTT
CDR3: CASSLAVSGLSYNSPLHF

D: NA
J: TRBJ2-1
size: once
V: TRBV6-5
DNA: TGTGCCAGCAGTAGAGGGCGGACCAACAATGAGCAGTTCTTC
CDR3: CASSRGRTNNEQFF

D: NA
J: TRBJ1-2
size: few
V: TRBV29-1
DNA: TGCAGCGTTGAAGGCTACACCTTC
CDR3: CSVEGYTF

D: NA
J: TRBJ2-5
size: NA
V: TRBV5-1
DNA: TGCGCCAGCAGCTTGGGGGCGAGTGCGGAGACCCAGTACTTC
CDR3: CASSLGASAETQYF

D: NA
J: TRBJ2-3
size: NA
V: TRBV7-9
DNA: TGTGCCAGCAGCTTAATCACAGCTAGCACAGATACGCAGTATTTT
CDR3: CASSLITASTDTQYF

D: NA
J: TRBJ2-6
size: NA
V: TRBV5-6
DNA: TGTGCCAGCAGCTTGGAATTGGACAGAAGCCCCTCTGGGGCCAACGTCCTGACTTTC
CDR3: CASSLELDRSPSGANVLTF

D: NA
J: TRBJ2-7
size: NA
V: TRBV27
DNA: TGTGCCAGCAGTTTTCTAGCCGGCTACGAGCAGTACTTC
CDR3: CASSFLAGYEQYF

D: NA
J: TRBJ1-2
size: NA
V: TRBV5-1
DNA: TGCGCCAGCACTGACAGAAAAAGGGGCTATGGCTACACCTTC
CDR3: CASTDRKRGYGYTF

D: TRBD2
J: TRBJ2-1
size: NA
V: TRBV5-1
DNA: TGCGCCAGCAGCTTCTTAGCGGGGACCGTCCTCAATGAGCAGTTCTTC
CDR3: CASSFLAGTVLNEQFF

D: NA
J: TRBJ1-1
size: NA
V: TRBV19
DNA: TGTGCCAGTAGTGGGCCCGGGACAACGAACACTGAAGCTTTCTTT
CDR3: CASSGPGTTNTEAFF

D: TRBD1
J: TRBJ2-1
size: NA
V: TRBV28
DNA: TGTGCCAGCAGGCAAACAGGGGACAATGAGCAGTTCTTC
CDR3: CASRQTGDNEQFF

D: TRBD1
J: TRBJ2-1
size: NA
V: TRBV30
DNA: TGTGCCTGGAATAGGGGGCATGAGCAGTTCTTC
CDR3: CAWNRGHEQFF

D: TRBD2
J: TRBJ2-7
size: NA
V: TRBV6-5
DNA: TGTGCCAGCAGTCTGTTCGGGACTAGCGGATACGAGCAGTACTTC
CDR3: CASSLFGTSGYEQYF

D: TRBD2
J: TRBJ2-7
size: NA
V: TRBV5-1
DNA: TGCGCCAGCAAGGAGCGGGGGGCTGCGAGCTCCTACGAGCAGTACTTC
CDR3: CASKERGAASSYEQYF

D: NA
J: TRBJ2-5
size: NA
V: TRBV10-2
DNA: TGCGCCAGCAGGCGGCAGGCCCAAGAGACCCAGTACTTC
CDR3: CASRRQAQETQYF

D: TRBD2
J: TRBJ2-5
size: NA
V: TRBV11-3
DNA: TGTGCCAGCAGCGTTGGAGCGGGAGCTATGGAGACCCAGTACTTC
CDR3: CASSVGAGAMETQYF

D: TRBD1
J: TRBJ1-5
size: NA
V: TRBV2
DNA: TGTGCCAGCAGTGTCTCAGGGGGCGTCAATCAGCCCCAGCATTTT
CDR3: CASSVSGGVNQPQHF

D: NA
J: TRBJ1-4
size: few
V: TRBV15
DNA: TGTGCCACCAGCAGCCAGTTCCAGGGGAATGAAAAACTGTTTTTT
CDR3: CATSSQFQGNEKLFF

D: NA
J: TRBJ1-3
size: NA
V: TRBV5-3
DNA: TGTGCCAGAAGCTTGTTAGGCGAGAGAAGCTCTGGAAACACCATATATTTT
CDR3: CARSLLGERSSGNTIYF

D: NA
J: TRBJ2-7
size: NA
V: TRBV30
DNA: TGTGCCTGGACAGGGGGGGCCTACGAGCAGTACTTC
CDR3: CAWTGGAYEQYF

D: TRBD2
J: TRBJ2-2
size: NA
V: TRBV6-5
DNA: TGTGCCAGCAGTTACAGGCGGGAGGTGTACGGGGAGCTGTTTTTT
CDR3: CASSYRREVYGELFF

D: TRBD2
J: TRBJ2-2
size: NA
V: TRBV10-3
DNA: TGTGCCATCAGTGCCCATGGGGGGGAGAACACCGGGGAGCTGTTTTTT
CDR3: CAISAHGGENTGELFF

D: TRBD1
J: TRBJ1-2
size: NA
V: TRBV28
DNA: TGTGCCAGCAGTTCTCTAGGGGGCGGCAACTATGGCTACACCTTC
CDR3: CASSSLGGGNYGYTF

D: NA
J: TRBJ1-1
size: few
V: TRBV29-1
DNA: TGCAGCGTTGGTGGCAGAATGAACACTGAAGCTTTCTTT
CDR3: CSVGGRMNTEAFF

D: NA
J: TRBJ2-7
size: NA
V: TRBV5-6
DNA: TGTGCCAGCAGCTTTCGAGGCCCCGCTTCCTACGAGCAGTACTTC
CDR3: CASSFRGPASYEQYF

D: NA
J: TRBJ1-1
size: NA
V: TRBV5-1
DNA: TGCGCCAGCAGTAACCCGGGGGAAGGGAGGAACACTGAAGCTTTCTTT
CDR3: CASSNPGEGRNTEAFF

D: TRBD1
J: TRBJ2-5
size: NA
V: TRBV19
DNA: TGTGCCAGTAGTTCCCGGACAGGGGGAGTCCAAGAGACCCAGTACTTC
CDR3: CASSSRTGGVQETQYF

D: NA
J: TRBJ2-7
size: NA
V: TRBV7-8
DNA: TGTGCCAGCAGGATGGACAGTCTGAGTCACGAGCAGTACTTC
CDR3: CASRMDSLSHEQYF

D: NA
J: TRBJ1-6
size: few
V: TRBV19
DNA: TGTGCCAGTACGCCTCAGGGCAGGGCAATGGGCCCCCTCCACTTT
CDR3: CASTPQGRAMGPLHF

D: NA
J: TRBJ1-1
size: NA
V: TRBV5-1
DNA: TGCGCCAGCAGCTTTGGGCAGGGAGACACTGAAGCTTTCTTT
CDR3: CASSFGQGDTEAFF

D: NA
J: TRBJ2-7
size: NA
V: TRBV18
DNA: TGTGCCAGCTCACGAGGGCGTTCCTACGAGCAGTACTTC
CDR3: CASSRGRSYEQYF

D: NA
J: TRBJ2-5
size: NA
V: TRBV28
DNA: TGTGCCAGCAGTTTATTGGGGCGTGGGGCCCAGTACTTC
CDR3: CASSLLGRGAQYF

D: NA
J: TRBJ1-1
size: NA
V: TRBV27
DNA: TGTGCCAGCAGTTTTGGGGTGCTGAACACTGAAGCTTTCTTT
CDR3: CASSFGVLNTEAFF

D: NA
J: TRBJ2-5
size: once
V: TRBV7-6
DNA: TGTGCCAGCAGCCAACTCAGGGGCCCGGGGATCGAGACCCAGTACTTC
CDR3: CASSQLRGPGIETQYF

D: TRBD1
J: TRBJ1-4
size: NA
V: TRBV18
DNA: TGTGCCAGCTCACAACCGGGACAGGGGGATGAAAAACTGTTTTTT
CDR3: CASSQPGQGDEKLFF

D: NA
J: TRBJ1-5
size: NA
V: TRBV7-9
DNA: TGTGCCAGCAGCTTAACCGAAAATCAGCCCCAGCATTTT
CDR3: CASSLTENQPQHF

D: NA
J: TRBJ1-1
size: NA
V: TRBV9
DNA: TGTGCCAGCAGCCCGAGGGAACAGCTGAACACTGAAGCTTTCTTT
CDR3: CASSPREQLNTEAFF

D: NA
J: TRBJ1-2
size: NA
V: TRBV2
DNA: TGTGCCAGCAGTACAGGGCTCTATGGCTACACCTTC
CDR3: CASSTGLYGYTF

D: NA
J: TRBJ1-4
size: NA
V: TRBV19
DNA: TGTGCCAGTAGCCCTTGGTTCGGCGATGAAAAACTGTTTTTT
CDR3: CASSPWFGDEKLFF